Each of the 29 T cell receptor beta chains below was sequenced from the same sample in a study of OX40 agonist ivuxolimab in advanced cancers. The assay was immunoSEQ multiplex PCR, and TCRdb's table has in-frame clones only and misses some. The data show about 71,000 clones, roughly 94% seen once. Sequencing used CD4+ or CD8+ T cells sorted from blood, obtained in a trial of the OX40 agonist ivuxolimab. These receptors were obtained from an adult with an advanced solid tumor such as melanoma, head and neck, liver or kidney cancer.

The chain joins TRBV30 to TRBJ2-2, with 7 bases identical to TRBD2. Trimming took 2 bases from V and 7 from J; bases not matched to a gene: 4. The CDR3 spans 13 residues. The germline CDR1 and CDR2 sequences are GTSNPN and SVGIG (reference sequence). DNA for the CDR3: TGTGCCTGGAGTCACGGCGGGAGCGGGGAGCTGTTTTTT. It yields the protein CAWSHGGSGELFF.

The chain is built from TRBV11-2 and TRBJ2-2, with 9 nucleotides matching TRBD2. This CDR3 comprises 15 residues. CDR1 and CDR2 (germline): SGHAT, FQNNGV. The J segment lost 6 bases and the V segment lost 1 base, leaving 3 bases of the junction unmatched. DNA of the CDR3: TGTGCCAGCAGCTTAGTTGCGGGAGGGGCCGGGGAGCTGTTTTTT. Amino acids: CASSLVAGGAGELFF.

The rearrangement joins TRBV6-5 to TRBJ1-2, with 7 nucleotides matching TRBD1. This CDR3 has 14 residues. V was pared by 6 bases and J by 1 base, with 5 bases of the junction left unmatched. Germline V gene data show CDR1 as MNHEY and CDR2 as SVGAGI. CDR3 coding DNA: TGTGCCAGCAGGTCGACAGGGTATAACTATGGCTACACCTTC. Residues: CASRSTGYNYGYTF.

This sequence joins TRBV9 and TRBJ1-1; D gene unclear. Germline-derived CDR1 and CDR2 are SGDLS and YYNGEE. The CDR3 sequence is 13 residues long. V was trimmed by 3 bases and J by 6 bases, leaving 12 bases between them. The CDR3 bases are TGTGCCAGCAGCGCGAGATTTGGGGCTGAAGCTTTCTTT. Translation: CASSARFGAEAFF.

The J gene is TRBJ1-1, the V gene TRBV7-8; 8 bases are a match to TRBD1. Germline trimming cut 2 bases from V and 1 base from J; bases unmatched to any gene: 0. Germline CDR1 and CDR2: SGHVS and FQNEAQ. CDR3 length: 14 amino acids. The CDR3 coding sequence is TGTGCCAGCAGCTTAACAGGGGGGAACACTGAAGCTTTCTTT. Protein sequence: CASSLTGGNTEAFF.

Worth noting for this clone: At one end the junction does not follow the germline gene, possibly because of a read error. The chain recombines TRBV7-7 with TRBJ1-1, with a tentative D call TRBD1 (6 bases). In germline, CDR1 is SSHAT, CDR2 FNYEAQ (reference sequence). The CDR3 contains 13 residues. The CDR3 spells CASSPGQNTEAFF. For the CDR3, the DNA is TGTGCTAGCAGCCCGGGACAGAACACTGAAGCTTTCTTT.

The chain couples TRBV11-2 to TRBJ1-1; tentatively, D is TRBD1 (5 bases). V was clipped by 1 base and J by 4 bases, with 13 bases between them. Germline CDR1 SGHAT, CDR2 FQNNGV. The CDR3 contains 15 residues. CDR3 protein: CASSLVSGLVTEAFF. CDR3 nucleotide sequence: TGTGCCAGCAGCTTAGTTTCAGGGTTAGTCACTGAAGCTTTCTTT.

This chain joins TRBV19 and TRBJ2-7, with D uncertain. V dropped 6 bases and J dropped 0 bases, with 12 bases sitting between them. The germline V gene has CDR1 LNHDA and CDR2 SQIVND (reference sequence). This CDR3 contains 14 residues. CDR3 coding DNA: TGTGCCAGTAGATCGGAGCACCTCTCCTACGAGCAGTACTTC. Protein sequence: CASRSEHLSYEQYF.

In DNA, the CDR3 is TGCGCCAGCACCCCAGGGGGTTCATACAATGAGCAGTTCTTC. Translation: CASTPGGSYNEQFF. The rearrangement joins TRBV4-1 to TRBJ2-1; 7 positions match TRBD1. The CDR3 runs 14 residues. The J segment lost 4 bases and the V segment lost 7 bases, leaving 7 bases of the junction unmatched. The germline V gene has CDR1 MGHRA and CDR2 YSYEKL.

This chain joins TRBV28 and TRBJ1-1, with a tentative D call TRBD1 (6 bases). Germline V gene data show CDR1 as MDHEN and CDR2 as SYDVKM. The CDR3 extends over 13 amino acids. V gave up 4 bases and J gave up 6 bases, with 12 bases separating them. The DNA of the CDR3 is TGTGCCAGCAGTTATGGGGGCCGCGCTGAAGCTTTCTTT. It specifies CASSYGGRAEAFF.

The chain couples TRBV5-1 to TRBJ2-1; 8 bases map to TRBD2. Germline V CDR1 and CDR2: SGHRS, YFSETQ. The junction had 11 bases not matched to a gene; V was cut back by 4 bases and J by 5 bases. The CDR3 sequence is 16 residues long. CDR3 DNA sequence: TGCGCCAGCAGCCCAAGCGGGAGTCCTCCCAACAATGAGCAGTTCTTC. It yields the protein CASSPSGSPPNNEQFF.

CDR3 sequence reads: CAISGTSGTSTDTQYF. For the CDR3, the DNA is TGTGCCATAAGCGGGACTAGCGGAACTAGCACAGATACGCAGTATTTT. The chain is built from TRBV10-3 and TRBJ2-3, with 11 bases lining up with TRBD2. Germline V gives CDR1 ENHRY, CDR2 SYGVKD. The CDR3 contains 16 residues. The junction had 8 bases not matched to a gene; V was cut back by 9 bases and J by 0 bases.

The chain couples TRBV4-3 to TRBJ1-3; no clear D. In germline, CDR1 is LGHNA, CDR2 YSLEER. The CDR3 spans 13 residues. V shed 6 bases and J shed 2 bases, with 8 bases lying between them. CDR3 DNA: TGCGCCAGCAGTATGTATCCTGGAAACACCATATATTTT. It codes for CASSMYPGNTIYF.

The rearrangement uses TRBV29-1 and TRBJ2-1; D remains unclear. The CDR3 has 12 amino acids. Trimming shortened V by 4 bases and J by 7 bases, and 11 bases separated the two germline ends. Germline values: CDR1 SQVTM, CDR2 ANQGSEA. CDR3 DNA: TGCAGCGTTGCGGGCCACGAAAATGAGCAGTTCTTC. Amino acids: CSVAGHENEQFF.

The rearrangement joins TRBV5-1 to TRBJ2-3, with 8 positions matching TRBD2. With 0 bases clipped from V and 3 bases from J, the junction kept 6 bases outside the gene matches. The germline gives CDR1 SGHRS, CDR2 YFSETQ. The CDR3 loop spans 16 amino acids. The CDR3 DNA follows: TGCGCCAGCAGCTTGGCGGCGGGGGGCCTTACAGATACGCAGTATTTT. It codes for CASSLAAGGLTDTQYF.

V gene TRBV27 combines with J gene TRBJ2-5; a possible D gene is TRBD2 (5 bases). Per the germline V gene, CDR1 is MNHEY and CDR2 is SMNVEV (reference sequence). Trimming pared 4 bases from V and 6 bases from J, leaving 18 bases between. The CDR3 has 15 residues. DNA for the CDR3: TGTGCCAGCAGTTATAGATGGGGAGTCGGTAAGACCCAGTACTTC. It specifies CASSYRWGVGKTQYF.

This clone was seen once. This rearrangement joins TRBV7-9 to TRBJ2-1; TRBD2 aligns across 8 bases. This CDR3 region has 13 residues. In germline, CDR1 is SEHNR, CDR2 FQNEAQ (reference sequence). J lost 6 bases, V lost 5 bases, and 3 bases had no gene match. The chain's CDR3 is CASSPGTSNEQFF. The CDR3 DNA reads TGTGCCAGCAGCCCCGGGACTAGCAATGAGCAGTTCTTC.

The V call is TRBV6-5, the J call TRBJ2-2, with a weak D call TRBD2 (6 bases). Between the trimmed V and J ends, which lost 6 bases and 6 bases, there was a span of 17 bases. Germline V gives CDR1 MNHEY, CDR2 SVGAGI. CDR3 length: 15 amino acids. CDR3 bases: TGTGCCAGCAGCCGCCCGGACCCGGGAGCCGGGGAGCTGTTTTTT. Translation gives CASSRPDPGAGELFF.

This chain joins TRBV4-1 and TRBJ1-5, with D hard to call. Germline V lookup: CDR1 MGHRA, CDR2 YSYEKL. V lost 1 base and J lost 4, with 8 bases in between. The CDR3 consists of 14 residues. In nucleotides, the CDR3 is TGCGCCAGCAGCCAAGTATCGGGTAATCAGCCCCAGCATTTT. Translated: CASSQVSGNQPQHF.

This sequence joins TRBV11-1 and TRBJ1-1; unclear D gene. CDR3 length: 14 residues. CDR1 and CDR2 (germline): SGHAT, FQDESV (reference sequence). V was trimmed by 1 base and J by 4 bases, leaving 10 bases between them. CDR3 bases: TGTGCCAGCAGCTTAGGATATTTGGGCACTGAAGCTTTCTTT. Its translation is CASSLGYLGTEAFF.

The gene calls are TRBV19 and TRBJ2-4; TRBD1 aligns across 7 bases. The J segment lost 8 bases and the V segment lost 1 base, leaving 11 bases of the junction unmatched. Germline loops: CDR1 LNHDA, CDR2 SQIVND (reference sequence). CDR3 length: 16 residues. CDR3 sequence: CASSIGQGQRGHIQYF. The CDR3 DNA reads TGTGCCAGTAGTATAGGACAGGGACAGAGAGGACACATTCAGTACTTC.

The rearrangement links TRBV7-9 to TRBJ2-7, with D perhaps TRBD1 or TRBD2 (5 bases each). In germline, CDR1 is SEHNR, CDR2 FQNEAQ (reference sequence). CDR3 length equals 17 residues. Trimming removed 4 bases at V and 1 base at J, with 20 bases between. Here the CDR3 DNA reads TGTGCCAGCAGCTCGAGAACCCCGGGACGGATATCCTACGAGCAGTACTTC. Translated, it gives CASSSRTPGRISYEQYF.

This chain joins TRBV14 and TRBJ2-1; 12 bases line up with TRBD2. The CDR3 is 16 amino acids. Germline CDR1 is SGHDN and CDR2 is FVKESK. The trim removed 4 bases at V and 7 bases at J, leaving 8 bases unmatched. In nucleotides, the CDR3 is TGTGCCAGCAGCCTTGTGACTAGCGGGAGAGGAAATGAGCAGTTCTTC. This encodes CASSLVTSGRGNEQFF.

The chain joins TRBV5-1 to TRBJ1-1; D gene ambiguous. Trimming left V 0 bases short and J 2 bases short, with 8 bases between. Germline CDR1 reads SGHRS; CDR2 reads YFSETQ. The CDR3 extends over 14 amino acids. The CDR3 protein is CASSLEGDNTEAFF. The CDR3 DNA follows: TGCGCCAGCAGCTTGGAAGGAGATAACACTGAAGCTTTCTTT. Based on the CDR3 plus reference TRBV5-1 and TRBJ1-1, the full variable domain is KAGVTQTPRYLIKTRGQQVTLSCSPISGHRSVSWYQQTPGQGLQFLFEYFSETQRNKGNFPGRFSGRQFSNSRSEMNVSTLELGDSALYLCASSLEGDNTEAFFGQGTRLTVV.

The genes are TRBV7-9 and TRBJ2-1; 7 nucleotides agree with TRBD2. Germline CDR1 reads SEHNR; CDR2 reads FQNEAQ (reference sequence). J lost 9 bases, V lost 5 bases, and 7 bases had no gene match. The CDR3 extends over 13 amino acids. The CDR3 loop reads CASSRGSGGEQFF. CDR3 DNA sequence: TGTGCCAGCAGCCGAGGTTCGGGGGGTGAGCAGTTCTTC.

CDR3 sequence (DNA): TGTGCCATCAAGCTAGCGGGGGGCCCTACCCCGCAGTATTTT. This sequence encodes CAIKLAGGPTPQYF. V usage is TRBV10-3 and J usage is TRBJ2-3; 11 nucleotides match TRBD2. The CDR3 is made up of 14 amino acids. Looked up from germline, CDR1 is ENHRY and CDR2 is SYGVKD. V dropped 7 bases and J dropped 10; count of bases not matched to a gene: 10.

This chain joins TRBV27 and TRBJ2-7; D could derive from TRBD1 or TRBD2 (6 bases each). The CDR3 consists of 13 residues. V was shortened by 4 bases and J by 6 bases, with 13 bases between the two germline ends. Germline V gene lookup returns CDR1 MNHEY and CDR2 SMNVEV (reference sequence). CDR3 region: CASSSRKGGEQYF. In DNA, the CDR3 is TGTGCCAGCAGTTCCCGGAAGGGGGGCGAGCAGTACTTC.

A remark on this clone: The junction and the germline gene differ at one end; a read error may be behind it. V gene TRBV7-7 combines with J gene TRBJ2-1, with 12 bases aligning to TRBD2. The germline CDR1 and CDR2 sequences are SSHAT and FNYEAQ (reference sequence). CDR3 length equals 16 residues. The CDR3 sequence is CASSNQGLAGLNEQFF. DNA for the CDR3: TGTGCTAGCAGCAATCAAGGACTAGCGGGACTCAATGAGCAGTTCTTC.

The chain couples TRBV2 to TRBJ2-5; 9 bases align to TRBD1. Germline V CDR1 and CDR2: SNHLY, FYNNEI. Trimming took 5 bases from V and 4 from J; bases not matched to a gene: 8. This CDR3 contains 15 residues. The CDR3, as DNA: TGTGCCAGCAGTAACCTGACAGGGGGAATAGAGACCCAGTACTTC. It is translated as CASSNLTGGIETQYF.